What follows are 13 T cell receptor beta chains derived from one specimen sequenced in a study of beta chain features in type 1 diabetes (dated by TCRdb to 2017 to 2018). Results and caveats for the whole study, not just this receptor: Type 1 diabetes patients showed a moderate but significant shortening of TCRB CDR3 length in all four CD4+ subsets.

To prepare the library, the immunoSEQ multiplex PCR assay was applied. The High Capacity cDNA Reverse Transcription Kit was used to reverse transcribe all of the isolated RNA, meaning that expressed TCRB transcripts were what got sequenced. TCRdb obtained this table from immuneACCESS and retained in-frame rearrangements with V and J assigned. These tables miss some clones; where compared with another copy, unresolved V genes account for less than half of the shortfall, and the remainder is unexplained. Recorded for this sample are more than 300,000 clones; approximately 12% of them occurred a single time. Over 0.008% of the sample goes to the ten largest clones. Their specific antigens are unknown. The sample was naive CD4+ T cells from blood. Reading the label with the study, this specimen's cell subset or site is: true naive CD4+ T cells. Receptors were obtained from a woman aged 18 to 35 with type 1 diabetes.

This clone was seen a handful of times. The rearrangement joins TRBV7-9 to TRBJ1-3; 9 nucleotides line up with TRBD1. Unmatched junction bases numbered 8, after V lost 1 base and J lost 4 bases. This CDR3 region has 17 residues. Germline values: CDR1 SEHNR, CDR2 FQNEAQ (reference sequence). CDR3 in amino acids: CASSLDGTGNSGNTIYF. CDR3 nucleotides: TGTGCCAGCAGCTTAGATGGGACAGGGAATTCAGGAAACACCATATATTTT.

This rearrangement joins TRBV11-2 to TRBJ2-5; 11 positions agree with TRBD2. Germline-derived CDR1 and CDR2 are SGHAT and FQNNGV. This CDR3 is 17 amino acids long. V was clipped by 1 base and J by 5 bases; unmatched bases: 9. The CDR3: CASSLALLAGERETQYF. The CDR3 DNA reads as TGTGCCAGCAGCTTAGCCCTACTAGCGGGAGAACGGGAGACCCAGTACTTC.

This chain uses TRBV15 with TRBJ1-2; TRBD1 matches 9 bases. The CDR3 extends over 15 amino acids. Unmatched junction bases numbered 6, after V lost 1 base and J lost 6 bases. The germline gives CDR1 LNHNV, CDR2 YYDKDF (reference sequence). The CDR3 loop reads CATSRAHRTGDGYTF. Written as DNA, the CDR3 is TGTGCCACCAGCAGAGCACACCGGACAGGGGATGGCTACACCTTC. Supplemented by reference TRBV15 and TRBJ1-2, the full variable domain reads DAMVIQNPRYQVTQFGKPVTLSCSQTLNHNVMYWYQQKSSQAPKLLFHYYDKDFNNEADTPDNFQSRRPNTSFCFLDIRSPGLGDTAMYLCATSRAHRTGDGYTFGSGTRLTVV.

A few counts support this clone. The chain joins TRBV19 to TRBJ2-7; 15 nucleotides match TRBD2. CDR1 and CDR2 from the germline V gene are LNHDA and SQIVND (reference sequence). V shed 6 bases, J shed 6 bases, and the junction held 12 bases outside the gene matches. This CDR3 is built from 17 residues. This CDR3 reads CASSLGLAGGPRGEQYF. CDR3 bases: TGTGCCAGTAGCTTGGGACTAGCGGGAGGTCCGCGCGGCGAGCAGTACTTC.

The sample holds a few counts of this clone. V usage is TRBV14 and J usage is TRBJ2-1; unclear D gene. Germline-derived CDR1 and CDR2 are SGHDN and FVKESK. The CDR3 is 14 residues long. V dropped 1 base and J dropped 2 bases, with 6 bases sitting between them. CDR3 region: CASSQVPTYNEQFF. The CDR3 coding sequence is TGTGCCAGCAGCCAAGTCCCAACCTACAATGAGCAGTTCTTC.

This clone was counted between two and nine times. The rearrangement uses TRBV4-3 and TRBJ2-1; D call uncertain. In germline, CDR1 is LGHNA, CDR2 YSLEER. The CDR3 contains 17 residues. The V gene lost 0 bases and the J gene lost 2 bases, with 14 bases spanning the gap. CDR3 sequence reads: CASSQDPPAITYNEQFF. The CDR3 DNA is TGCGCCAGCAGCCAAGACCCCCCAGCGATCACCTACAATGAGCAGTTCTTC.

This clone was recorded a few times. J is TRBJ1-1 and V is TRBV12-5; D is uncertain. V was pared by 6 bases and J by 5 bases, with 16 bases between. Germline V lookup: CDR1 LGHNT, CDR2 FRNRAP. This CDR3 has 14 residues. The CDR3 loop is CASGPDISGTEAFF. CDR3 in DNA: TGTGCTAGTGGCCCTGACATAAGTGGGACTGAAGCTTTCTTT.

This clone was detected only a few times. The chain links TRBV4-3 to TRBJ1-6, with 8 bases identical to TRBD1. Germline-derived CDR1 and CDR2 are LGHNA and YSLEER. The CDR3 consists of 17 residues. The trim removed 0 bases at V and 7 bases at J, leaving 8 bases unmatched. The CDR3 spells CASSQEGHGQGNSPLHF. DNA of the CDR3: TGCGCCAGCAGCCAAGAAGGTCACGGACAGGGAAATTCACCCCTCCACTTT.

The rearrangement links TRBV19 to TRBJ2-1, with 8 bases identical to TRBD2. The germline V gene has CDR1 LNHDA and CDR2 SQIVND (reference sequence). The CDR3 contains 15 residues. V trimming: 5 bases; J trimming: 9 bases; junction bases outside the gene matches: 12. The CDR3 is CASSLGLARSSEQFF. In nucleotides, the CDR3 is TGTGCCAGTAGTCTCGGACTAGCCCGGAGCAGTGAGCAGTTCTTC.

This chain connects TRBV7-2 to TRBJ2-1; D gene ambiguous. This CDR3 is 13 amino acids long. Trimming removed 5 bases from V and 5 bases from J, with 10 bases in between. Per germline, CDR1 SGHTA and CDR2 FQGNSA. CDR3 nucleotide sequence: TGTGCCAGCAGCCAAGTTCTAAACAATGAGCAGTTCTTC. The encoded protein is CASSQVLNNEQFF.

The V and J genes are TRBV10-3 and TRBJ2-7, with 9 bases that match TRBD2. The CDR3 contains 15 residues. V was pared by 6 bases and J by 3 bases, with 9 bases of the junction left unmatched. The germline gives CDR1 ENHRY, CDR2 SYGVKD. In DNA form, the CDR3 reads TGTGCCATCAGGGGGGCTAGCGGGGATCTCTACGAGCAGTACTTC. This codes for CAIRGASGDLYEQYF.

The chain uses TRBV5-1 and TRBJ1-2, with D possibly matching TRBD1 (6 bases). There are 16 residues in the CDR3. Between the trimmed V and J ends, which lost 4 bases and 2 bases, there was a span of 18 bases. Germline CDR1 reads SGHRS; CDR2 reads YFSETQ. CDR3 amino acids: CASSPSVDRLNYGYTF. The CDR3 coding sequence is TGCGCCAGCAGCCCCTCCGTGGACAGATTAAACTATGGCTACACCTTC.

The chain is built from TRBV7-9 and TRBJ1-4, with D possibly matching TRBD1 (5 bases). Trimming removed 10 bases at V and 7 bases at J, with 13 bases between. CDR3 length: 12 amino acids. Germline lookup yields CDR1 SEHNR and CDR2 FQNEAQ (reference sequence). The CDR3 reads CATPSQGEKLFF. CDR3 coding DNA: TGTGCCACCCCCAGCCAGGGTGAAAAACTGTTTTTT.